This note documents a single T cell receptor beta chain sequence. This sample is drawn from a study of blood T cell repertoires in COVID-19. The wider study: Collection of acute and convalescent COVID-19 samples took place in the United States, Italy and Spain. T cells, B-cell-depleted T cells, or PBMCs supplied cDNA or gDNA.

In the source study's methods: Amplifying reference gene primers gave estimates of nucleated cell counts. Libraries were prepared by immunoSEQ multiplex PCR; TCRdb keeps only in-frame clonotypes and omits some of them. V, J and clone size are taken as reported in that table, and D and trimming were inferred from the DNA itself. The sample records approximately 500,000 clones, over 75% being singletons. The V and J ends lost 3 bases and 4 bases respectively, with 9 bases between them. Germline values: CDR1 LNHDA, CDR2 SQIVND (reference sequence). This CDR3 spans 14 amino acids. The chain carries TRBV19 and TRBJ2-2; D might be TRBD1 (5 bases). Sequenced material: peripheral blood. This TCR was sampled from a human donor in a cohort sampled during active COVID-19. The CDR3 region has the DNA TGTGCCAGTAGTATGGGAAGGGGCACCGGGGAGCTGTTTTTT. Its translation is CASSMGRGTGELFF. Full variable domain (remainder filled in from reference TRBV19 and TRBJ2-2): DGGITQSPKYLFRKEGQNVTLSCEQNLNHDAMYWYRQDPGQGLRLIYYSQIVNDFQKGDIAEGYSVSREKKESFPLTVTSAQKNPTAFYLCASSMGRGTGELFFGEGSRLTVL.